These 5 T cell receptor beta chains share one sample of origin, sequenced in a study of T cell changes during pregnancy in multiple sclerosis. The table came from immunoSEQ multiplex PCR; TCRdb's copy has only in-frame clones and leaves some out. The data contain 56,000 or so clones, approximately 89% of them singletons. The sequences come from peripheral blood, collected after pregnancy. The receptors stem from a female donor with multiple sclerosis, enrolled in a pregnancy study.

The chain links TRBV7-3 to TRBJ2-7, with D unclear. Trimming stripped 2 bases from V and 0 bases from J, with 11 bases between. The CDR3 has 15 amino acids. The germline CDR1 and CDR2 sequences are SGHTA and FQGTGA. CDR3 bases: TGTGCCAGCAGCTTAGGGTCAGGATTCTCCTACGAGCAGTACTTC. Protein product: CASSLGSGFSYEQYF.

The chain recombines TRBV9 with TRBJ1-4, with no clear D. The V gene's germline CDR1 is SGDLS and CDR2 YYNGEE. The germline V and J ends were trimmed by 6 bases and 8 bases, with 20 bases remaining between them. The CDR3 is 15 amino acids. CDR3 DNA: TGTGCCAGCAACTTAGAAGGAGAAGCGGGAGAAAAACTGTTTTTT. Amino acid sequence: CASNLEGEAGEKLFF. The variable domain in full, with the rest retrieved from reference TRBV9 and TRBJ1-4, is DSGVTQTPKHLITATGQRVTLRCSPRSGDLSVYWYQQSLDQGLQFLIQYYNGEERAKGNILERFSAQQFPDLHSELNLSSLELGDSALYFCASNLEGEAGEKLFFGSGTQLSVL.

The CDR3 protein is CASSLGWQGQAYEQYF. The CDR3 DNA is TGTGCCAGCAGCTTGGGGTGGCAGGGCCAAGCTTACGAGCAGTACTTC. The V gene is TRBV5-6, the J gene TRBJ2-7, with TRBD1 as a possible D gene (5 bases). Trimming stripped 0 bases from V and 4 bases from J, with 17 bases between. Germline V gene data show CDR1 as SGHDT and CDR2 as YYEEEE. This CDR3 is built from 16 residues.

V and J are TRBV9 and TRBJ1-1, with D uncertain. CDR1 SGDLS and CDR2 YYNGEE come from the germline V gene. The CDR3 consists of 15 residues. Trimming cost V 0 bases and J 5 bases, with 14 bases left between them. CDR3 in amino acids: CASSVGSAGVTEAFF. CDR3 DNA sequence: TGTGCCAGCAGCGTAGGTTCTGCCGGGGTAACTGAAGCTTTCTTT.

The chain couples TRBV5-1 to TRBJ2-7; 10 positions match TRBD1. The germline V gene encodes CDR1 SGHRS and CDR2 YFSETQ. The ends lost 4 bases at V and 6 bases at J; junction bases unmatched: 13. The CDR3 is made up of 16 amino acids. The DNA for the CDR3 is TGCGCCAGCAGCGCGCGACCGGGACAGGGGACGTCCGAGCAGTACTTC. This sequence encodes CASSARPGQGTSEQYF.